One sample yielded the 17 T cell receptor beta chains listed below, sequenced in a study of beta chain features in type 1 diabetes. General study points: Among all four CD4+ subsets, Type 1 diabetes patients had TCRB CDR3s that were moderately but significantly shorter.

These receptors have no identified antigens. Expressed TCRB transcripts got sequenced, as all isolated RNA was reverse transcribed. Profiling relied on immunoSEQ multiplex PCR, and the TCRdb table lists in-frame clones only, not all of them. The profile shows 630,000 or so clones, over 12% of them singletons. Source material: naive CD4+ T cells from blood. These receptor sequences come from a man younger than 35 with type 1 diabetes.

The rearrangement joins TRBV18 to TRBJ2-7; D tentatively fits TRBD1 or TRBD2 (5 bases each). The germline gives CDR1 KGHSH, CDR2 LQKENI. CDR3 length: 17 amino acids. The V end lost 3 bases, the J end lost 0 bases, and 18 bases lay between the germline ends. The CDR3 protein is CASSPLGPSLHSYEQYF. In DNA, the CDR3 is TGTGCCAGCTCACCCTTGGGACCTTCTCTTCACTCCTACGAGCAGTACTTC.

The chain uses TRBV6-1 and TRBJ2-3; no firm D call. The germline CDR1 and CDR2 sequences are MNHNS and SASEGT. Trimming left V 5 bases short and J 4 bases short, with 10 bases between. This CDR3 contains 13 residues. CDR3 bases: TGTGCCAGCAGTAGCCAATCGGCAGATACGCAGTATTTT. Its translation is CASSSQSADTQYF.

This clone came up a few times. CDR3 nucleotides: TGCGCCAGCAGCAATATACAGGGGGACTCCTACGAGCAGTACTTC. Protein: CASSNIQGDSYEQYF. This chain uses TRBV5-1 with TRBJ2-7; 8 nucleotides line up with TRBD1. Germline CDR1 reads SGHRS; CDR2 reads YFSETQ. V lost 4 bases, J lost 0 bases, and 6 bases stayed unmatched. This CDR3 spans 15 amino acids.

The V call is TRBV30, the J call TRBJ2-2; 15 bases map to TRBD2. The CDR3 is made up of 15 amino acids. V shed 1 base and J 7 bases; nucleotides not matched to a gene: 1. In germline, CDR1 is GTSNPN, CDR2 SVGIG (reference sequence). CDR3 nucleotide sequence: TGTGCCTGGAGTGCGGGACTAGCGGGAGGCGGGGAGCTGTTTTTT. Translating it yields CAWSAGLAGGGELFF. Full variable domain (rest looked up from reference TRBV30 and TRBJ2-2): SQTIHQWPATLVQPVGSPLSLECTVEGTSNPNLYWYRQAAGRGLQLLFYSVGIGQISSEVPQNLSASRPQDRQFILSSKKLLLSDSGFYLCAWSAGLAGGGELFFGEGSRLTVL.

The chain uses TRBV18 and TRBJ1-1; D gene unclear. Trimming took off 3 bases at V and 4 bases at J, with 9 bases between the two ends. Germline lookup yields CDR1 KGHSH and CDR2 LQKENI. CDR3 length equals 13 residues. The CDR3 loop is CASSPQVITEAFF. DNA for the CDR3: TGTGCCAGCTCACCCCAGGTGATCACTGAAGCTTTCTTT.

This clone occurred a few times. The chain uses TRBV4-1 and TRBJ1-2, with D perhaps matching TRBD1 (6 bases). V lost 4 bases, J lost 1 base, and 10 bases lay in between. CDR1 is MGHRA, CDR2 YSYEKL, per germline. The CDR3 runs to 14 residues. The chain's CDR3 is CASSLDSFNYGYTF. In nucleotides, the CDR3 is TGCGCCAGCAGCCTGGACAGCTTTAACTATGGCTACACCTTC.

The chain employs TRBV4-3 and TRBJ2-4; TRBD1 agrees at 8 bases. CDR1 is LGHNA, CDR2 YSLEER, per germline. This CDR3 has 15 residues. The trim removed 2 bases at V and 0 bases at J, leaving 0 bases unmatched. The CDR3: CASSQQGAAKNIQYF. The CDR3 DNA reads TGCGCCAGCAGCCAACAGGGGGCAGCCAAAAACATTCAGTACTTC.

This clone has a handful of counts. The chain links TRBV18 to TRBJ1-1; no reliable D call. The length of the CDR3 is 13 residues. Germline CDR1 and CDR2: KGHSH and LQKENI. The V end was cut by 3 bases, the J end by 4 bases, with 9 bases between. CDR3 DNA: TGTGCCAGCTCACCGGCGCCGTTCACTGAAGCTTTCTTT. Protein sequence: CASSPAPFTEAFF.

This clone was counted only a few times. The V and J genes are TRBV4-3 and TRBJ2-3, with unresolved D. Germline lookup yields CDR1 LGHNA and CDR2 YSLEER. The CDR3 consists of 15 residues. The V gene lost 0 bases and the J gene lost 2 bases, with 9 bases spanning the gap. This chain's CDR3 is CASSQDLSLTDTQYF. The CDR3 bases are TGCGCCAGCAGCCAAGATCTATCCCTCACAGATACGCAGTATTTT.

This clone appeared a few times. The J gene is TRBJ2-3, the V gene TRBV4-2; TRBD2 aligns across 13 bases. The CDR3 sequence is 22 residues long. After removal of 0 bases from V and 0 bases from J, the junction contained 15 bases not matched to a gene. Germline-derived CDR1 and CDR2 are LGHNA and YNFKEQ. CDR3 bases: TGTGCCAGCAGCCAAGATCTACTAGCGGGGGGGCTGTCCCGCGTTAGCACAGATACGCAGTATTTT. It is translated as CASSQDLLAGGLSRVSTDTQYF.

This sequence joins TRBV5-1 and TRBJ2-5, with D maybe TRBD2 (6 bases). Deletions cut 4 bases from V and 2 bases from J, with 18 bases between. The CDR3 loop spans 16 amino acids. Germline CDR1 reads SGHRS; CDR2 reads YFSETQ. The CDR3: CASSPVVGGIQETQYF. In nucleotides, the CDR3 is TGCGCCAGCAGCCCCGTAGTGGGAGGAATACAAGAGACCCAGTACTTC.

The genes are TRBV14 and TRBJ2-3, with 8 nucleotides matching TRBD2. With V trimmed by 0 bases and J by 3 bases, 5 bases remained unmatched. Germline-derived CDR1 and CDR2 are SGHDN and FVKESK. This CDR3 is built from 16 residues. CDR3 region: CASSQEEREITDTQYF. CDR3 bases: TGTGCCAGCAGCCAAGAAGAGCGGGAGATAACAGATACGCAGTATTTT.

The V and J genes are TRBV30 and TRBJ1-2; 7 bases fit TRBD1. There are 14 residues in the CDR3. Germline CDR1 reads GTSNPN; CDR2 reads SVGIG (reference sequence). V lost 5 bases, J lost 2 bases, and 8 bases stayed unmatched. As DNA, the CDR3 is TGTGCCTGGGAGGGGGCAGGGTCAAACTATGGCTACACCTTC. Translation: CAWEGAGSNYGYTF.

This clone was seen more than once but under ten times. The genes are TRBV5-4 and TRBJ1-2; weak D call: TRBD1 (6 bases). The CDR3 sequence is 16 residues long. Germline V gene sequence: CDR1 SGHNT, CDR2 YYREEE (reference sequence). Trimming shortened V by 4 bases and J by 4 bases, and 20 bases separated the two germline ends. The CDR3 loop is CASSPLTSLGGYGYTF. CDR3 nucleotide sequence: TGTGCCAGCAGCCCCCTCACTAGTTTAGGGGGCTATGGCTACACCTTC.

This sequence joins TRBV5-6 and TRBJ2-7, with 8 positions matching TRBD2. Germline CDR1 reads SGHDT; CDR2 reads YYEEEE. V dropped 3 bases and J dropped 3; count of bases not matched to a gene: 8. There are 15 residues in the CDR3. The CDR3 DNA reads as TGTGCCAGCAGCTCCAAGGGACTAGTACTCTACGAGCAGTACTTC. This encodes CASSSKGLVLYEQYF.

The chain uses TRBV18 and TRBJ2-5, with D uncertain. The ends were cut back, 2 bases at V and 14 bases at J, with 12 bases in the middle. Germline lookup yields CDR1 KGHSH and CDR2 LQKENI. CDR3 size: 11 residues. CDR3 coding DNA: TGTGCCAGCTCACCAGAGACGAGGCCCTACTTC. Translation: CASSPETRPYF.

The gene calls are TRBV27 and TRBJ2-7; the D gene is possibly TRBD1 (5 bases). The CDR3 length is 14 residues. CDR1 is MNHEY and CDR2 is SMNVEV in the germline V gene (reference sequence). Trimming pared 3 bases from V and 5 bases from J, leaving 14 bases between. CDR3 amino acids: CASSLAGIGNEQYF. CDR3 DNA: TGTGCCAGCAGTTTGGCAGGGATCGGCAACGAGCAGTACTTC.